Following are 28 T cell receptor beta chains from one sample sequenced in a study of prognosis after radiotherapy for stage I lung cancer. Amplification of the TCR beta CDR3 (from genomic DNA) was done by two-round multiplex PCR. Individual primers that were specific to each TRBV and TRBJ gene served in first-round PCR. Via MiXCR, TCRdb re-called the multiplex PCR reads, giving one row per CDR3 protein. This sample has roughly 14,000 distinct CDR3 sequences, with 50% to 70% found just once. The material sequenced was PBMCs, taken before or after stereotactic body radiation therapy (not recorded which). The receptor set was obtained from a donor over 45 with non-small cell lung cancer.

The rearrangement links TRBV20-1 to TRBJ1-6; 8 bases map to TRBD1. There are 16 residues in the CDR3. CDR1 and CDR2 (germline): DFQATT, SNEGSKA (reference sequence). V gave up 1 base and J gave up 6 bases; unmatched junction bases: 8. CDR3 residues: CSARVFTTGVNSPLHF. CDR3 DNA sequence: TGCAGTGCTAGAGTCTTTACGACAGGGGTTAATTCACCCCTCCACTTT.

The chain uses TRBV6-5 and TRBJ2-2; TRBD2 matches 12 bases. The CDR3 runs 18 residues. Per the germline V gene, CDR1 is MNHEY and CDR2 is SVGAGI. V lost 2 bases, J lost 2 bases, and 6 bases stayed unmatched. CDR3 sequence reads: CASSYPPGLAGNTGELFF. CDR3 sequence (DNA): TGTGCCAGCAGTTACCCTCCGGGACTAGCGGGCAACACCGGGGAGCTGTTTTTT.

The rearrangement uses TRBV28 and TRBJ1-3; 7 bases match TRBD1. Germline V gives CDR1 MDHEN, CDR2 SYDVKM. The V and J ends lost 8 bases and 6 bases, in that order; junction bases with no gene match: 10. The CDR3 covers 14 residues. The DNA for the CDR3 is TGTGCCAGCCCGAGACAGGGTTGCGTAAACACCATATATTTT. It encodes CASPRQGCVNTIYF.

This clonotype was counted many times. The chain is built from TRBV7-9 and TRBJ1-4; D is uncertain. This CDR3 contains 12 residues. Germline V gene lookup returns CDR1 SEHNR and CDR2 FQNEAQ (reference sequence). The V and J ends lost 3 bases and 5 bases respectively, with 4 bases between them. CDR3 nucleotide sequence: TGTGCCAGCAGCTTGGGGAATGAAAAACTGTTTTTT. This sequence encodes CASSLGNEKLFF.

The chain is built from TRBV13 and TRBJ2-3; D is possibly TRBD2 (6 bases). The CDR3 is made up of 13 amino acids. V lost 1 base and J lost 5, with 7 bases in between. Per germline, CDR1 PRHDT and CDR2 FYEKMQ (reference sequence). For the CDR3, the DNA is TGTGCCAGCAGCTTAGCGGGAGAAGATACGCAGTATTTT. It translates to CASSLAGEDTQYF.

This chain joins TRBV28 and TRBJ1-1; no definite D call. The V end was cut by 1 base, the J end by 2 bases, with 11 bases between. Germline V gives CDR1 MDHEN, CDR2 SYDVKM. This CDR3 comprises 15 residues. CDR3 DNA sequence: TGTGCCAGCAGTTTATTAACCGGGGTCAACACTGAAGCTTTCTTT. It is translated as CASSLLTGVNTEAFF.

The chain uses TRBV11-2 and TRBJ2-7; D is unclear. V was cut by 2 bases and J by 2 bases, with 16 bases left in between. Germline CDR1 SGHAT, CDR2 FQNNGV. This CDR3 comprises 16 residues. The CDR3 loop reads CASSLNAHGSPYEQYF. The CDR3 DNA sequence: TGTGCCAGCAGCTTAAACGCGCATGGATCCCCCTACGAGCAGTACTTC.

The chain is built from TRBV5-1 and TRBJ2-2, with 10 bases lining up with TRBD1. Trimming took 0 bases from V and 6 from J; bases not matched to a gene: 2. The CDR3 length is 15 residues. In germline, CDR1 is SGHRS, CDR2 YFSETQ. The DNA of the CDR3 is TGCGCCAGCAGCTTGGGGACAGGGGGTCCCGGGGAGCTGTTTTTT. As protein: CASSLGTGGPGELFF.

This clonotype has ten or more counts. The chain is built from TRBV19 and TRBJ1-5; D gene uncertain. CDR3 size: 14 residues. From germline, CDR1 is LNHDA and CDR2 SQIVND (reference sequence). Trimming pared 4 bases from V and 3 bases from J, leaving 10 bases between. This chain's CDR3 is CASSNLGVNQPQHF. In DNA form, the CDR3 reads TGTGCCAGTAGTAATTTGGGAGTCAATCAGCCCCAGCATTTT.

The chain joins TRBV20-1 to TRBJ2-3; D could derive from TRBD1 or TRBD2 (5 bases each). The CDR3 extends over 13 amino acids. Trimming pared 3 bases from V and 6 bases from J, leaving 13 bases between. Germline V gives CDR1 DFQATT, CDR2 SNEGSKA (reference sequence). The CDR3, as DNA: TGCAGTGCTAGCTTAAGGGGAGCGGATACGCAGTATTTT. Its protein product is CSASLRGADTQYF.

This clonotype was seen at least ten times. This chain uses TRBV6-2 or TRBV6-3 with TRBJ2-5; D unclear. The CDR3 consists of 14 residues. Trimming took off 5 bases at V and 4 bases at J, with 14 bases between the two ends. Germline CDR1 reads MNHEY; CDR2 reads SVGEGT. The CDR3, as DNA: TGTGCCAGCAGTGATCGTCTAGGGTTAGAGACCCAGTACTTC. It translates to CASSDRLGLETQYF.

CDR3 nucleotide sequence: TGTGCCAGCAGTTTGAGTTACACTGAAGCTTTCTTT. The encoded protein is CASSLSYTEAFF. This chain joins TRBV27 and TRBJ1-1; D call uncertain. V was cut by 3 bases and J by 3 bases, with 5 bases left in between. The germline gives CDR1 MNHEY, CDR2 SMNVEV (reference sequence). The CDR3 has 12 residues.

The sample holds many counts of this clonotype. A read error may explain this, as a much larger clone is one base away. This chain connects TRBV6-5 to TRBJ2-7; the match to TRBD1 covers 7 bases. V lost 1 base, J lost 2 bases, and 2 bases stayed unmatched. The CDR3 has 14 residues. Germline V CDR1 and CDR2: MNHEY, SVGAGI. The CDR3 DNA reads as TGTGCCAGCAGTTACTTAGGGGGCACCTACGAGCAGTACTTC. Its protein product is CASSYLGGTYEQYF.

CDR3 in DNA: TGTGCCAGCAGTCAAATAGACCGGGTCCACGAGCAGTACTTC. Translated, it gives CASSQIDRVHEQYF. This chain connects TRBV3-1 to TRBJ2-7; D is unclear. The length of the CDR3 is 14 residues. The V end lost 6 bases, the J end lost 5 bases, and 17 bases lay between the germline ends. Germline V gives CDR1 LGHDT, CDR2 YNNKEL (reference sequence).

This clonotype appeared once. The chain combines TRBV9 with TRBJ2-1; 8 nucleotides match TRBD2. Germline V gene lookup returns CDR1 SGDLS and CDR2 YYNGEE. The CDR3 consists of 15 residues. Trimming removed 1 base from V and 5 bases from J; junction bases left unmatched: 5. As DNA, the CDR3 is TGTGCCAGCAGCGTAACCGGGACTAGGGACAATGAGCAGTTCTTC. Translated, it gives CASSVTGTRDNEQFF.

Ten or more counts support this clonotype. V usage is TRBV4-2 and J usage is TRBJ2-2; D may be TRBD2 (5 bases). The CDR3 runs to 16 residues. V lost 0 bases and J 0 bases, leaving 8 bases between the germline ends. Germline V gene data show CDR1 as LGHNA and CDR2 as YNFKEQ. CDR3 nucleotides: TGTGCCAGCAGCCAAGAGAGGGCCGCGAACACCGGGGAGCTGTTTTTT. This encodes CASSQERAANTGELFF.

This clonotype was detected only a few times. A read error is the likely source, as a far larger clone sits one nucleotide away. The chain links TRBV6-6 to TRBJ2-1, with unresolved D. The germline V gene encodes CDR1 MNHNY and CDR2 SVGAGI (reference sequence). This CDR3 is 15 amino acids long. The CDR3 region has the DNA TGTGCCAGCATTTACTCAACCCCCATGGGCAATGAGCAGTTCTTC. This encodes CASIYSTPMGNEQFF.

This sequence joins TRBV11-2 and TRBJ2-7; D is perhaps TRBD1 (5 bases). Trimming left V 6 bases short and J 0 bases short, with 12 bases between. CDR1 and CDR2 from the germline V gene are SGHAT and FQNNGV. CDR3 length equals 14 residues. Here the CDR3 DNA reads TGTGCCAGCAGGGCCGCAGGGTTCTCCTACGAGCAGTACTTC. This sequence encodes CASRAAGFSYEQYF.

With regard to this clonotype: A read error may explain this, as a much larger clone is one base away. The genes are TRBV5-4 and TRBJ2-5; 7 bases match TRBD1. The V and J ends lost 1 base and 5 bases, in that order; junction bases with no gene match: 8. The CDR3 sequence is 15 residues long. From germline, CDR1 is SGHNT and CDR2 YYREEE (reference sequence). Here the CDR3 reads CASSLNPRGMETQYF. CDR3 sequence (DNA): TGTGCCAGCAGCTTGAATCCCAGGGGGATGGAGACCCAGTACTTC.

This clonotype occurred many times. V and J are TRBV18 and TRBJ1-2; D uncertain. V gave up 3 bases and J gave up 8 bases, with 16 bases separating them. CDR1 is KGHSH, CDR2 LQKENI, per germline. The CDR3 is 14 amino acids. CDR3 nucleotides: TGTGCCAGCTCACCTGAGGGTTCTACTGACGGCTACACCTTC. It is translated as CASSPEGSTDGYTF.

The chain links TRBV7-9 to TRBJ2-1, with 8 bases fitting TRBD2. Germline lookup yields CDR1 SEHNR and CDR2 FQNEAQ (reference sequence). The ends lost 4 bases at V and 7 bases at J; junction bases unmatched: 15. The CDR3 is made up of 17 amino acids. CDR3 in amino acids: CASSSPLAGLCRNEQFF. As DNA, the CDR3 is TGTGCCAGCAGCTCGCCCCTAGCGGGCCTGTGTCGGAATGAGCAGTTCTTC.

The chain combines TRBV9 with TRBJ2-7, with 8 nucleotides matching TRBD1. Trimming at V came to 2 bases and at J to 7 bases, leaving 8 bases not matched to a gene. The CDR3 is 14 amino acids. Germline V gene lookup returns CDR1 SGDLS and CDR2 YYNGEE. This CDR3 is CASSVRGGTGEQYF. The CDR3 nucleotides read TGTGCCAGCAGCGTGAGGGGTGGGACAGGAGAGCAGTACTTC.

Remarks on this clonotype: Relative to the germline gene, one junction end is altered; a read error may explain this. This chain joins TRBV12-3 or TRBV12-4 and TRBJ2-1; 7 bases match TRBD1. The CDR3 spans 16 residues. CDR3 sequence reads: CASSHPYGTGDDDQFF. The CDR3 DNA reads as TGTGCCAGCAGCCACCCCTACGGTACAGGGGACGATGATCAGTTCTTC.

This clonotype was counted at least ten times. One base away lies a much larger clone, so this may be a sequencing read error. This chain uses TRBV28 with TRBJ2-5; 12 nucleotides match TRBD2. CDR1 MDHEN and CDR2 SYDVKM come from the germline V gene. CDR3 length equals 17 residues. V shed 3 bases and J 4 bases; nucleotides not matched to a gene: 9. CDR3 residues: CASSFLWASGRGETQYF. The CDR3 DNA reads TGTGCCAGCAGTTTCCTCTGGGCTAGCGGGAGGGGAGAGACCCAGTACTTC.

This clonotype is medium-sized in the sample. V gene TRBV6-1 combines with J gene TRBJ1-3; maybe TRBD1 (5 bases). V was shortened by 5 bases and J by 2 bases, with 13 bases between the two germline ends. Looked up from germline, CDR1 is MNHNS and CDR2 is SASEGT. The CDR3 runs 15 residues. The CDR3 nucleotides are TGTGCCAGCAGTAACGACAGATTACCTGGAAACACCATATATTTT. Protein product: CASSNDRLPGNTIYF.

About this clonotype itself: The germline gene is not matched at one end of the junction; a read error may be the cause. V is TRBV28 and J is TRBJ1-5, with a weak D call TRBD1 (5 bases). The germline V gene has CDR1 MDHEN and CDR2 SYDVKM. The CDR3 has 13 residues. CDR3 amino acids: CVSLVGGMEPQHF. Here the CDR3 DNA reads TGTGTCAGCCTTGTGGGGGGGATGGAGCCCCAGCATTTT.

This clonotype was observed at least ten times. One base away lies a much larger clone, so this may be a sequencing read error. The rearrangement links TRBV27 to TRBJ2-2, with 8 bases lining up with TRBD2. J gave up 10 bases and V 6 bases, and 13 bases lay outside the gene matches. This CDR3 is 15 amino acids long. Germline-derived CDR1 and CDR2 are MNHEY and SMNVEV (reference sequence). CDR3 coding DNA: TGTGCCAGCAGAGGGAGCGGGGGATGGGCCGTGGAGCTGTTTTTT. It encodes CASRGSGGWAVELFF.

By its share, this clonotype is medium-sized (0.01 to 0.1%). The chain links TRBV7-9 to TRBJ1-3; D may be TRBD1 (5 bases). Trimming removed 5 bases at V and 0 bases at J, with 8 bases between. Germline V lookup: CDR1 SEHNR, CDR2 FQNEAQ (reference sequence). The CDR3 is 14 amino acids. CDR3 region: CASSRQGSGNTIYF. The CDR3 DNA follows: TGTGCCAGCAGCCGTCAGGGCTCTGGAAACACCATATATTTT.